These 32 T cell receptor beta chains originate from one sample sequenced in a study of cytomegalovirus exposure and HLA in healthy donors. In the PCR, 60 Vbeta and 13 Jbeta primers were used. Profiled with immunoSEQ multiplex PCR; TCRdb holds only in-frame clones, not every one. The sample lists some 150,000 clones; approximately 8.9% were seen once. Sequenced input: PBMCs. These receptors all stem from a woman between 40 and 55 years old in good health and CMV-seropositive.

The chain employs TRBV6-6 and TRBJ2-3; 9 bases are a match to TRBD1. The CDR3 has 16 amino acids. The V gene end was trimmed by 6 bases and the J gene end by 0 bases; junction bases not matched to a gene: 7. Germline V gene data show CDR1 as MNHNY and CDR2 as SVGAGI (reference sequence). The CDR3 coding sequence is TGTGCCAGCAGCACCGGGACAGGGCTCAGCACAGATACGCAGTATTTT. This sequence encodes CASSTGTGLSTDTQYF.

The table lists this clone with a few counts. V gene TRBV5-4 combines with J gene TRBJ1-1; D is perhaps TRBD1 (6 bases). This CDR3 is built from 14 residues. Per the germline V gene, CDR1 is SGHNT and CDR2 is YYREEE (reference sequence). Between the trimmed V and J ends, which lost 5 bases and 5 bases, there was a span of 16 bases. CDR3 sequence: CASSLQGYRTEAFF. The CDR3, as DNA: TGTGCCAGCAGTCTACAGGGATACCGTACTGAAGCTTTCTTT. The entire variable domain, with the rest obtained from reference TRBV5-4 and TRBJ1-1, is as follows: ETGVTQSPTHLIKTRGQQVTLRCSSQSGHNTVSWYQQALGQGPQFIFQYYREEENGRGNFPPRFSGLQFPNYSSELNVNALELDDSALYLCASSLQGYRTEAFFGQGTRLTVV.

The chain carries TRBV2 and TRBJ2-3; 8 bases agree with TRBD2. The CDR3 spans 13 residues. V dropped 11 bases and J dropped 5; count of bases not matched to a gene: 9. Germline CDR1 SNHLY, CDR2 FYNNEI. In nucleotides, the CDR3 is TGTGCCTCCAGGGGTAGCGGGGAAGATACGCAGTATTTT. Protein sequence: CASRGSGEDTQYF. Full variable domain (rest looked up from reference TRBV2 and TRBJ2-3): EPEVTQTPSHQVTQMGQEVILRCVPISNHLYFYWYRQILGQKVEFLVSFYNNEISEKSEIFDDQFSVERPDGSNFTLKIRSTKLEDSAMYFCASRGSGEDTQYFGPGTRLTVL.

This clone was seen a handful of times. This chain uses TRBV27 with TRBJ2-5, with TRBD1 matching over 7 bases. Trimming at V came to 3 bases and at J to 7 bases, leaving 11 bases not matched to a gene. The CDR3 is 15 residues long. Germline CDR1 and CDR2: MNHEY and SMNVEV (reference sequence). The CDR3 protein is CASSFTSGGMGTQYF. The CDR3 DNA reads as TGTGCCAGCAGTTTCACGTCAGGGGGTATGGGGACCCAGTACTTC.

This clone was observed a handful of times. The chain uses TRBV7-2 and TRBJ1-2; 9 nucleotides agree with TRBD1. V was clipped by 0 bases and J by 6 bases; unmatched bases: 20. CDR3 length: 20 residues. Germline CDR1 is SGHTA and CDR2 is FQGNSA. This CDR3 is CASSLATTSSGTGRRNGYTF. The CDR3 DNA is TGTGCCAGCAGCTTAGCGACTACATCATCCGGGACAGGGAGAAGAAATGGCTACACCTTC.

This clone was recorded a few times. The CDR3 sequence: CASSTGLGANEKLFF. The CDR3 DNA is TGTGCCAGCTCGACAGGTTTGGGGGCTAATGAAAAACTGTTTTTT. The chain combines TRBV10-3 with TRBJ1-4; D is perhaps TRBD1 (6 bases). Trimming removed 10 bases from V and 3 bases from J, with 18 bases in between. CDR1 and CDR2 (germline): ENHRY, SYGVKD. This CDR3 has 15 amino acids.

This clone was observed a handful of times. The CDR3 is CASSPRQGSAPLHF. DNA for the CDR3: TGTGCCAGCAGTCCCCGACAGGGATCGGCACCCCTCCACTTT. The J gene is TRBJ1-6, the V gene TRBV2; 7 positions agree with TRBD1. CDR3 size: 14 residues. Trimming cost V 5 bases and J 11 bases; bases outside gene matches: 9. The germline CDR1 and CDR2 sequences are SNHLY and FYNNEI.

This clone was counted between two and nine times. This chain connects TRBV5-5 to TRBJ2-3; D possibly corresponds to TRBD2 (6 bases). The V gene's germline CDR1 is SGHKS and CDR2 YYEKEE (reference sequence). Trimming removed 4 bases at V and 0 bases at J, with 9 bases between. This CDR3 has 14 amino acids. The DNA of the CDR3 is TGTGCCAGCAGCCCCCGGGGGAGCACAGATACGCAGTATTTT. Translation: CASSPRGSTDTQYF.

This rearrangement joins TRBV2 to TRBJ1-1; the D gene is possibly TRBD1 (5 bases). V lost 6 bases and J 0 bases, leaving 11 bases between the germline ends. The CDR3 sequence is 14 residues long. From germline, CDR1 is SNHLY and CDR2 FYNNEI. This chain's CDR3 is CASRKGWVNTEAFF. In DNA form, the CDR3 reads TGTGCCAGCAGGAAGGGGTGGGTGAACACTGAAGCTTTCTTT.

There are a few counts of this clone. Other DNA variants within this sample encode the same CDR3. V is TRBV2 and J is TRBJ1-6, with a tentative D call TRBD1 (6 bases). The V and J ends lost 3 bases and 1 base respectively, with 13 bases between them. The germline V gene has CDR1 SNHLY and CDR2 FYNNEI. The length of the CDR3 is 17 residues. CDR3 protein: CASSDMGAKSYNSPLHF. The CDR3 nucleotides read TGTGCCAGCAGTGACATGGGGGCTAAATCCTATAATTCACCCCTCCACTTT.

This clone came up a few times. The chain couples TRBV27 to TRBJ2-3, with TRBD2 identical over 9 bases. The CDR3 length is 17 residues. Germline V gene sequence: CDR1 MNHEY, CDR2 SMNVEV (reference sequence). V was pared by 2 bases and J by 4 bases, with 10 bases of the junction left unmatched. DNA of the CDR3: TGTGCCAGCAGTTTAACGGCGGGGGGGCCCTGGGCAGATACGCAGTATTTT. This codes for CASSLTAGGPWADTQYF.

There are a few counts of this clone. The CDR3 region is CASSAFGTLSYEQYF. CDR3 coding DNA: TGTGCCAGCAGCGCTTTCGGGACTCTTTCCTACGAGCAGTACTTC. J is TRBJ2-7 and V is TRBV9; perhaps TRBD2 as D (6 bases). Looked up from germline, CDR1 is SGDLS and CDR2 is YYNGEE. The CDR3 sequence is 15 residues long. V was trimmed by 3 bases and J by 1 base, leaving 14 bases between them.

This clone came up a few times. This chain connects TRBV15 to TRBJ2-3; 7 nucleotides line up with TRBD1. Germline V CDR1 and CDR2: LNHNV, YYDKDF (reference sequence). CDR3 length: 15 amino acids. J was trimmed by 5 bases and V by 0 bases; bases with no gene match: 5. The CDR3 spells CATSREGQGEDTQYF. Written as DNA, the CDR3 is TGTGCCACCAGCAGAGAAGGGCAGGGGGAAGATACGCAGTATTTT. Together with reference TRBV15 and TRBJ2-3, the CDR3 gives the full variable domain: DAMVIQNPRYQVTQFGKPVTLSCSQTLNHNVMYWYQQKSSQAPKLLFHYYDKDFNNEADTPDNFQSRRPNTSFCFLDIRSPGLGDTAMYLCATSREGQGEDTQYFGPGTRLTVL.

V is TRBV7-2 and J is TRBJ1-5; perhaps TRBD1 as D (6 bases). Between the trimmed V and J ends, which lost 5 bases and 5 bases, there was a span of 13 bases. CDR1 SGHTA and CDR2 FQGNSA come from the germline V gene. The CDR3 contains 14 residues. CDR3 protein: CASSRGGADQPQHF. In nucleotides, the CDR3 is TGTGCCAGCAGCAGGGGGGGCGCTGATCAGCCCCAGCATTTT.

This clone appeared a few times. The genes are TRBV18 and TRBJ2-1, with D tentatively TRBD1 (5 bases). V lost 3 bases and J 8 bases, leaving 20 bases between the germline ends. The length of the CDR3 is 16 residues. CDR1 and CDR2 (germline): KGHSH, LQKENI. CDR3 sequence (DNA): TGTGCCAGCTCACCTGGACAAGACATCCTGGGCGATGAGCAGTTCTTC. Its protein product is CASSPGQDILGDEQFF.

The chain employs TRBV25-1 and TRBJ2-7, with no clear D. Trimming took off 3 bases at V and 7 bases at J, with 7 bases between the two ends. The CDR3 is 11 amino acids. Germline V gene sequence: CDR1 MGHDK, CDR2 SYGVNS. For the CDR3, the DNA is TGTGCCAGCAGTGAGGTCGGGGAGCAGTACTTC. Its protein product is CASSEVGEQYF.

This clone was counted between two and nine times. This chain links TRBV27 with TRBJ2-5, with a possible D match to TRBD2 (6 bases). The CDR3 runs 15 residues. The V gene lost 5 bases and the J gene lost 7 bases, with 20 bases spanning the gap. Germline CDR1 is MNHEY and CDR2 is SMNVEV (reference sequence). CDR3 sequence (DNA): TGTGCCAGCAGTCCAGTGGGGCGGGGATCGTCGACCCAGTACTTC. Translating it yields CASSPVGRGSSTQYF.

This clone has a handful of counts. The rearrangement links TRBV28 to TRBJ2-3; TRBD2 aligns across 12 bases. The germline CDR1 and CDR2 sequences are MDHEN and SYDVKM. V lost 6 bases and J lost 2; bases outside the gene matches: 3. This CDR3 contains 15 residues. The CDR3 here is CASSPSGGATDTQYF. In nucleotides, the CDR3 is TGTGCCAGCAGCCCTAGCGGGGGGGCCACAGATACGCAGTATTTT.

J is TRBJ1-6 and V is TRBV5-6; D is unresolved. The CDR3 runs to 13 residues. Deletions cut 2 bases from V and 2 bases from J, with 2 bases between. CDR1 is SGHDT, CDR2 YYEEEE, per germline. CDR3 residues: CASSFTYNSPLHF. The CDR3 coding sequence is TGTGCCAGCAGCTTTACCTATAATTCACCCCTCCACTTT.

This clone was detected only a few times. The chain employs TRBV6-1 and TRBJ1-4; 10 bases are a match to TRBD1. Germline assignment: CDR1 MNHNS and CDR2 SASEGT. The CDR3 runs to 16 residues. The J segment lost 8 bases and the V segment lost 3 bases, leaving 9 bases of the junction unmatched. The CDR3 here is CASSDPVTGGDEKLFF. DNA of the CDR3: TGTGCCAGCAGTGACCCTGTGACAGGGGGCGACGAAAAACTGTTTTTT.

The chain links TRBV2 to TRBJ2-3; 9 bases are a match to TRBD2. V shed 6 bases, J shed 4 bases, and the junction held 11 bases outside the gene matches. Germline V gene lookup returns CDR1 SNHLY and CDR2 FYNNEI. The CDR3 runs to 16 residues. CDR3 DNA sequence: TGTGCCAGCAGCCGGCGGGGGGGCAATCAACCAGATACGCAGTATTTT. This sequence encodes CASSRRGGNQPDTQYF.

Worth noting for this clone: Other DNA sequences in the same sample also yield this CDR3. V usage is TRBV7-9 and J usage is TRBJ2-3; D gene uncertain. CDR1 and CDR2 from the germline V gene are SEHNR and FQNEAQ (reference sequence). The ends were cut back, 5 bases at V and 0 bases at J, with 6 bases in the middle. The CDR3 has 13 amino acids. In nucleotides, the CDR3 is TGTGCCAGCAGCCCAGGAAGCACAGATACGCAGTATTTT. Translating gives CASSPGSTDTQYF.

This clone has more than one count but fewer than ten. CDR3 residues: CASSLAATRAPYEQYF. The CDR3 region has the DNA TGTGCCAGCAGCTTAGCAGCGACTAGAGCTCCCTACGAGCAGTACTTC. V gene TRBV7-8 combines with J gene TRBJ2-7, with D possibly TRBD2 on 6 matching bases. The CDR3 runs to 16 residues. V lost 0 bases and J lost 2, with 14 bases in between. CDR1 is SGHVS, CDR2 FQNEAQ, per germline.

The J gene is TRBJ1-2, the V gene TRBV2, with unresolved D. The V end was cut by 5 bases, the J end by 7 bases, with 17 bases between. Germline values: CDR1 SNHLY, CDR2 FYNNEI. This CDR3 spans 14 amino acids. CDR3 in amino acids: CASSSLAGGSGYTF. The DNA for the CDR3 is TGTGCCAGCAGTTCCCTGGCGGGTGGGTCTGGCTACACCTTC.

V gene TRBV4-1 combines with J gene TRBJ2-5, with D perhaps TRBD1 (6 bases). V lost 1 base to trimming and J lost 1 base, with 10 bases between them. There are 15 residues in the CDR3. CDR1 MGHRA and CDR2 YSYEKL come from the germline V gene. The CDR3 sequence is CASSQGGQPQETQYF. In DNA form, the CDR3 reads TGCGCCAGCAGCCAAGGGGGACAACCCCAAGAGACCCAGTACTTC.

The chain recombines TRBV5-1 with TRBJ1-1; 9 bases match TRBD1. CDR1 is SGHRS, CDR2 YFSETQ, per germline. The V gene end was trimmed by 4 bases and the J gene end by 4 bases; junction bases not matched to a gene: 5. The CDR3 spans 14 residues. CDR3 sequence (DNA): TGCGCCAGCAGCCAGGGACAGGGAGGCACTGAAGCTTTCTTT. This translates into CASSQGQGGTEAFF. The full variable domain, rest sourced from reference TRBV5-1 and TRBJ1-1, is KAGVTQTPRYLIKTRGQQVTLSCSPISGHRSVSWYQQTPGQGLQFLFEYFSETQRNKGNFPGRFSGRQFSNSRSEMNVSTLELGDSALYLCASSQGQGGTEAFFGQGTRLTVV.

V usage is TRBV11-2 and J usage is TRBJ2-7, with 12 bases matching TRBD2. CDR3 length: 17 amino acids. Germline V lookup: CDR1 SGHAT, CDR2 FQNNGV. The V segment lost 5 bases and the J segment 6 bases; nucleotides outside the gene matches: 14. Here the CDR3 reads CASSPLTSGGPPGEQYF. The CDR3 nucleotides are TGTGCCAGCAGCCCCCTTACTAGCGGGGGGCCCCCTGGCGAGCAGTACTTC.

The chain employs TRBV28 and TRBJ1-3, with D hard to call. V lost 1 base and J 7 bases, leaving 8 bases between the germline ends. This CDR3 comprises 13 residues. The germline gives CDR1 MDHEN, CDR2 SYDVKM. The CDR3 region is CASSLSAGNTIYF. The CDR3 DNA is TGTGCCAGCAGTTTATCGGCGGGGAACACCATATATTTT.

This clone appeared a few times. The rearrangement links TRBV5-1 to TRBJ1-2, with 11 nucleotides matching TRBD1. The length of the CDR3 is 14 residues. V lost 3 bases and J lost 4; bases outside the gene matches: 2. From germline, CDR1 is SGHRS and CDR2 YFSETQ. Here the CDR3 reads CASSSGTGGYGYTF. The DNA for the CDR3 is TGCGCCAGCAGCTCCGGGACAGGGGGCTATGGCTACACCTTC.

The chain combines TRBV6-1 with TRBJ1-5; 7 bases are shared with TRBD1. CDR1 and CDR2 from the germline V gene are MNHNS and SASEGT. The trim removed 4 bases at V and 4 bases at J, leaving 4 bases unmatched. There are 14 residues in the CDR3. The CDR3 DNA is TGTGCCAGCAGTGTCGCCAGGGGGAATCAGCCCCAGCATTTT. Translating gives CASSVARGNQPQHF.

This clone was recorded a few times. V and J are TRBV27 and TRBJ1-6; 7 bases map to TRBD1. Germline lookup yields CDR1 MNHEY and CDR2 SMNVEV (reference sequence). J was trimmed by 0 bases and V by 6 bases; bases with no gene match: 20. The CDR3 runs to 21 residues. The CDR3 loop reads CASRHDLSGTAFSSYNSPLHF. The CDR3 DNA follows: TGTGCCAGCAGACATGACCTTTCCGGGACAGCTTTTAGCTCCTATAATTCACCCCTCCACTTT.

The rearrangement uses TRBV5-1 and TRBJ2-1, with D possibly matching TRBD2 (6 bases). CDR1 and CDR2 from the germline V gene are SGHRS and YFSETQ. The V and J ends lost 0 bases and 10 bases respectively, with 17 bases between them. The CDR3 totals 15 residues. This CDR3 reads CASSLDPGRRGEQFF. The CDR3 DNA sequence: TGCGCCAGCAGCTTGGATCCGGGCCGGAGGGGAGAGCAGTTCTTC.